The 12 T cell receptor beta chains listed next were all sequenced from one sample in a study of CXCR3-negative and CXCR3-positive naive CD8 T cells (dated by TCRdb to the late 2010s). The sequencer was a NextSeq 550. The Human TCR Profiling Kit (MiLaboratory) was used to prepare UMI-labeled 5' RACE TRB cDNA libraries. Each CDR3 protein sequence appears as one entry after TCRdb reprocessed the reads, and no DNA is included. For this sample, the table gives roughly 55,000 distinct CDR3 sequences. Jointly, the top ten make up 0.55% to 0.6% of the sample. Their antigens remain unidentified. Findings and caveats that apply to the study as a whole: Compared with CXCR3-negative naive cells, CXCR3-positive naive cells had TRB CDR3s with higher hydrophobicity (lower Kidera factor 4), lower energy, and higher strength and volume indices.

The specimen sequenced was naive CXCR3+ CD8+ T cells from blood. Taken with the paper, the label for cell subset or site translates to: CD45RO-CCR7+CD27+CD95- naive CD8+ T cells expressing CXCR3 (TNR3+). These receptors came from a human donor in good health. Some clones in this sample may be carry-over from other donors' samples.

V gene TRBV3-1 combines with J gene TRBJ2-7. The germline V gene has CDR1 LGHDT and CDR2 YNNKEL (reference sequence). This CDR3 region has 15 residues. The CDR3 loop is CASSQVLTGYYEQYF.

The rearrangement joins TRBV9 to TRBJ2-7; lacking DNA, the TRBD1 call made by TCRdb goes unchecked. The CDR3 is made up of 16 amino acids. Germline loops: CDR1 SGDLS, CDR2 YYNGEE. This CDR3 is CASSVGDRGPSYEQYF.

This CDR3 is CASSRWEDRGRTDTQYF. The chain couples TRBV7-8 to TRBJ2-3; TCRdb gives TRBD1 as the D gene, but with no DNA this cannot be confirmed. Germline CDR1 and CDR2: SGHVS and FQNEAQ. The CDR3 totals 17 residues.

CDR3 residues: CASRVPPRPEAFF. This sequence joins TRBV6-2 or TRBV6-3 and TRBJ1-1. There are 13 residues in the CDR3. The germline gives CDR1 MNHEY, CDR2 SVGEGT.

The V and J genes are TRBV7-6 and TRBJ1-1; the TCRdb D gene call, TRBD1, has no DNA to confirm it. CDR3 length equals 14 residues. Germline-derived CDR1 and CDR2 are SGHVS and FNYEAQ. Here the CDR3 reads CASSGRQGGTEAFF.

This chain connects TRBV7-2 to TRBJ2-3; absent DNA, TCRdb's TRBD2 call cannot be checked. The germline V gene encodes CDR1 SGHTA and CDR2 FQGNSA. CDR3 length: 18 amino acids. The CDR3 protein is CDSSLVSGLAGGVDTQYF.

This clonotype is called medium-sized (0.01 to 0.1%) based on its frequency. The chain's CDR3 is CSVGTAYEQYF. The V call is TRBV29-1, the J call TRBJ2-7; TCRdb gives TRBD1 as the D gene, but with no DNA this cannot be confirmed. This CDR3 contains 11 residues. Per the germline V gene, CDR1 is SQVTM and CDR2 is ANQGSEA.

The chain joins TRBV7-9 to TRBJ2-3; TCRdb's D call of TRBD1 is untestable without DNA. The CDR3 runs to 15 residues. Germline values: CDR1 SEHNR, CDR2 FQNEAQ (reference sequence). This CDR3 is CASSYQAGYQDTQYF.

The chain has TRBV5-1 and TRBJ2-4; no DNA is available, so the TRBD1 call from TCRdb remains unchecked. This CDR3 region has 13 residues. Looked up from germline, CDR1 is SGHRS and CDR2 is YFSETQ. CDR3 loop: CASSKGQANIQYF.

The chain uses TRBV23-1 and TRBJ2-7; TCRdb's D call, TRBD1, is unchecked because there is no DNA. TRBV23-1 counts as an open reading frame of uncertain function. The CDR3 has 17 amino acids. CDR3 amino acids: CASSRLGLDREFYEQYF.

The V and J genes are TRBV19 and TRBJ1-1; with no DNA, the TCRdb D assignment of TRBD1 cannot be verified. CDR1 and CDR2 (germline): LNHDA, SQIVND (reference sequence). The CDR3 has 16 residues. The CDR3 loop reads CASSIGTVTAWTEAFF.

The chain's CDR3 is CASTSGQTNQPQHF. The chain recombines TRBV2 with TRBJ1-5; TCRdb outputs TRBD1, but without DNA this stays unchecked. The CDR3 runs to 14 residues. The V gene's germline CDR1 is SNHLY and CDR2 FYNNEI.